These 2 T cell receptor beta chains were sequenced from one sample in a study of OX40 agonist ivuxolimab in advanced cancers. Repertoires were generated with immunoSEQ multiplex PCR, while TCRdb's copy carries only in-frame clones and drops some. The data show roughly 86,000 clones, 75% to 95% seen once. The sample in question was CD4+ or CD8+ T cells sorted from blood, obtained in a trial of the OX40 agonist ivuxolimab. The receptor source for this set is an adult with an advanced solid tumor such as melanoma, head and neck, liver or kidney cancer.

V is TRBV2 and J is TRBJ1-4; tentative D call: TRBD1 (6 bases). The CDR3 spans 14 residues. Germline CDR1 and CDR2: SNHLY and FYNNEI. V gave up 8 bases and J gave up 7 bases, with 17 bases separating them. The CDR3 sequence: CASGGRGGSEKLFF. The CDR3 bases are TGTGCCAGCGGCGGCCGAGGGGGGAGTGAAAAACTGTTTTTT.

This sequence joins TRBV29-1 and TRBJ2-1; D is unresolved. The CDR3 has 13 amino acids. Germline CDR1 and CDR2: SQVTM and ANQGSEA. V lost 3 bases and J 5 bases, leaving 11 bases between the germline ends. CDR3 in DNA: TGCAGCGTTGATATGGCACGGGACAATGAGCAGTTCTTC. The encoded protein is CSVDMARDNEQFF.